This TCR beta chain was documented in a study of blood T cell repertoires in COVID-19. Trimming at V came to 6 bases and at J to 5 bases, leaving 8 bases not matched to a gene. The CDR3 runs 15 residues. Germline V gene sequence: CDR1 MNHEY, CDR2 SVGAGI. Produced via immunoSEQ multiplex PCR; TCRdb's table is partial and in-frame only. The profile covers 200,000 to 250,000 clones, with approximately 84% appearing a single time and roughly 7.6% taken by the ten largest. The sequencing sample was made of peripheral blood. The V gene is TRBV6-5, the J gene TRBJ1-5; 9 positions agree with TRBD1. This receptor was obtained from a woman older than 75 with COVID-19, enrolled during active disease. The CDR3 sequence: CASRSGTGYHQPQHF. CDR3 nucleotide sequence: TGTGCCAGCAGGTCCGGGACAGGGTATCATCAGCCCCAGCATTTT.